This paragraph covers one T cell receptor (beta chain) sequence. Its matching antigen is unknown. This record belongs to a study of T cells in Graves' hyperthyroidism and ophthalmopathy. Germline assignment: CDR1 SGHVS and CDR2 FQNEAQ. V was pared by 5 bases and J by 8 bases, with 4 bases of the junction left unmatched. CDR3 size: 12 residues. Study-level results: Onset of ophthalmopathy came a median around 6.2 months after the model predicted it. The majority of expanded thyroid clonotypes above 0.001 also appeared in blood.

Researchers took RNA transcripts and amplified the TCR beta CDR3 regions from them. The study used the HTBI primer set for a first-round RT-PCR of the TCR CDR3. TCRdb independently ran MiXCR on the multiplex PCR reads; one entry per CDR3 protein. The sample contains more than 500,000 distinct CDR3 sequences, roughly 14% of which appear only once. The sequencing input was blood. This receptor was taken from a woman aged 40-49 years with Graves' ophthalmopathy. The V gene is TRBV7-8, the J gene TRBJ1-2, with TRBD1 matching 8 bases. CDR3 protein: CASSPWDRGYTF. In DNA form, the CDR3 reads TGTGCCAGCAGCCCTTGGGACAGGGGCTACACCTTC.